This T cell receptor (beta chain) emerged from a study of T-cell memory formation after mild COVID-19. Study-wide results and limits: Clonal second-wave expansions that peaked on day 37 had unconfirmed SARS-CoV-2 specificity. Some responding clones appeared in pre-infection memory, suggesting cross-reactive memory joined. Clones that got smaller from day 15 to 85 had even CD4/CD8, while clones growing later tipped toward CD4+. Shrinking CD4+ clones were chiefly CM and EM; CD8+ ones were chiefly EMRA.

The CDR3 loop spans 13 amino acids. Germline loops: CDR1 KGHDR, CDR2 SFDVKD. V lost 9 bases and J lost 6; bases outside the gene matches: 7. This clonotype appeared a few times. The antigen is unknown. MiXCR, run by TCRdb on the 5' RACE reads, gives a single entry per CDR3 protein. The sample shows some 130,000 distinct CDR3 sequences, about 17% of them seen only once. The J gene is TRBJ2-1, the V gene TRBV24-1; 7 nucleotides align to TRBD2. The sample comprised PBMCs or a T cell subset sorted from them (not recorded which). The TCR originated in an adult woman who had mild COVID-19 (a few samples of this study predate the infection). Cell type and time point are not known. The CDR3 loop is CATGGGPVNEQFF. The CDR3 DNA reads TGTGCCACCGGGGGAGGGCCCGTCAATGAGCAGTTCTTC.